This TCR beta chain was identified in a study of cytomegalovirus exposure and HLA in healthy donors (dated by TCRdb to about 2017). About the study as a whole: An earlier analysis of roughly 500 of the donors reported approximately 300 Gb of sequence data and roughly 100 million unique TCR beta sequences from 150 million to 200 million T cells. Several DR-DQ haplotypes were handled as single units for association and clustering because linkage in the cohort was strong. Genome-wide SNP genotypes for about 65% of the roughly 670 donors were used in a later genetic analysis, which treated that subset as a discovery cohort. The study combined high-throughput TCR immunosequencing, statistical association of individual TCRs with disease status, and machine learning to predict cytomegalovirus infection status. An early release covering roughly 600 HLA-typed donors comprised 250 to 350 gigabases of sequencing data and approximately 85 million unique TCR sequences. In an earlier analysis of 500 to 650 of the donors, high-throughput TCR beta sequencing was used to judge whether each TCR beta V gene segment behaved as functional or pseudogenic. All discovery cohort repertoires had been generated on a single sequencing platform. A separate validation cohort of approximately 130 different subjects was used in addition to the roughly 700-subject first cohort. Both class I and class II loci were covered by HLA typing, at four-digit resolution. In a later analysis, previously published TCR beta repertoires from 666 donors were re-analyzed and high-resolution HLA genotyping was added so that TCR occurrence patterns could be studied. Donor age, sex, ethnicity and CMV serostatus were collected together with the repertoire data. The study profiled the T cell repertoires of 500 to 800 subjects by immunosequencing and related them to cytomegalovirus serostatus. The study was designed to test whether signatures of past pathogen exposure could be identified by cataloging public T cell receptors. The number of typed donors differed by locus: 629-630 for A, B, C, DRB1 and DQB1; some 500 for DQA1; around 610 for DPA1; and some 470 for DPB1. Among approximately 370 genotyped donors of the cohort, an average of approximately 240,000 unique TCR beta nucleotide sequences was sequenced per donor, of which roughly 17% were non-productive. Of the 398 genotyped donors, over 65% fell in the genetic ancestry cluster associated with self-reported Caucasian donors. Rather than drawing on any new phenotypic data, the later analysis identified candidate immune exposures from TCR beta sequences and the way those sequences occurred across donors.

The cohort comprised several hundred healthy bone marrow donors. Cohort members were all nominally healthy when sampled, although unrecorded immune exposures were likely present. The donor was CMV seronegative and belonged to the group of 350 to 400 seronegative cohort members. A peripheral blood sample was provided by each donor, and peripheral blood mononuclear cells were used for TCR beta sequencing. Genomic DNA was extracted from the blood cell samples with the Qiagen DNeasy Blood Extraction Kit. The library was made by the immunoSEQ multiplex PCR assay. For the multiplex PCR, a mixture combining 60 forward primers for TCR Vbeta segments and 13 reverse primers for TCR Jbeta segments was used. The CDR3 region of rearranged TCR beta genes was amplified from genomic DNA with a multiplex PCR assay. On the Illumina HiSeq System, the amplified TCR beta libraries were sequenced as 87-base-pair reads. On the authors' methods: Across the 500 to 750 repertoires, a later analysis counted 80 million or so unique TCR beta chains, around 11 million of which were shared by at least two donors. Raw reads were error-corrected and collapsed into unique sequences with a nearest-neighbor algorithm that merged closely related sequences to remove PCR and sequencing errors. V, D and J gene segments were assigned by aligning CDR3 sequences to IMGT reference sequences. For a sequence to be retained, a match of at least six nucleotides was required to both a V gene segment and a J gene segment. Rearrangements were called productive when the CDR3 lacked stop codons and stayed in frame with V and J; all others were non-productive. Following IMGT convention, CDR3 was defined as the stretch from the second conserved V-encoded cysteine up to the conserved J-encoded phenylalanine. Sequences without an unambiguous match to a single V gene segment were excluded from the earlier analysis of approximately 600 of the donors. In an earlier analysis of 587 of the donors, V segments were called functional above 56.7% productive rearrangements and were called segregating when the between-donor standard deviation exceeded 5%. A statistical classification framework was developed to diagnose cytomegalovirus status using the catalog of TCR beta chain sequences. A later analysis assigned V and J genes by comparing TCR nucleotide sequences with IMGT/GENE-DB human TR gene sequences. In a later analysis, CDR3 sequences and most-parsimonious VDJ recombination scenarios were assigned using the TCRdist pipeline. In a later analysis, every TCR beta chain was defined by the combination of its CDR3 amino acid sequence and its V-gene family, and reads without a unique V-gene family were dropped. As a way to deal with suspected cross-contamination and a sequencing artifact, a later analysis dropped nearly 600 nucleotide sequences that were highly shared and had low generation probability. In a later analysis, a clonal expansion index for each public chain was calculated from normalized within-repertoire ranks of inferred template counts. A later analysis computed generation probabilities with a VDJ recombination model fitted to out-of-frame rearrangements, and checked the results against IGoR. In a later analysis, hypergeometric tests were used to score TCR-TCR, TCR-HLA and TCR-CMV co-occurrence, with a repertoire-size bias correction applied to TCR pairs. In a later analysis, false discovery rates were estimated by permuting HLA or CMV assignments 20 times. In a later analysis, co-occurring TCRs were grouped using DBSCAN, and TCRdist sequence similarity was added for clustering within HLA-allele-positive subsets. Repertoires with fewer than 30,000 or more than 120,000 public chains, plus five repertoires with anomalous nucleotide sharing, were excluded from co-occurrence clustering. Sourced from immuneACCESS, this table was stored by TCRdb with only in-frame sequences that have V and J called. A share of the clones is absent; for the studies checked, an unresolved V gene accounts for under half, and the remainder has no known explanation. V and J calls and clone size are those listed in that table; D and trimming were worked out from the DNA. The sample has some 200,000 clones on record, about 59% of them singletons. 2.5% to 3% of the sample rests with the top ten.

Note on this clone: The antigen this receptor binds is unknown. One base away there is no much larger clone; base qualities are not given.

Counted from cysteine to phenylalanine, this CDR3 has 15 amino acids. Of the read, only the CDR3 DNA is kept; its 45 bases are in frame from base 1. CDR1 and CDR2 (LGHNA, YNFKEQ) derive from the germline V gene. Compared with germline, V lacks 3 bases and J lacks 3 bases; bases without a gene match: 6. What the research found in general, with its limitations: Only TCR beta chains were sequenced in this cohort, and the absence of alpha or paired-chain data limited detectable features. Specific HLA alleles were associated with 15,000 to 20,000 TCR beta sequences at a false discovery rate of 0.05 in a later analysis. Sequencing depth was assumed to be roughly uniform across donors in the presence/absence analyses, though that assumption may not hold. In a later analysis, the rate of TCR association differed among HLA loci, with DRB1 alleles having the most associated TCRs and HLA-C alleles having the fewest. A further reported finding was that TCR beta sequences accurately predicted the HLA-A and HLA-B alleles for most subjects in the first cohort. Because HLA typing was missing for some donors at each locus, association tests included only the typed subset. Correlated functional status among segregating V segments might be attributable to linkage disequilibrium, but an unknown experimental factor could not be ruled out. When HLA alleles, especially DR and DQ, strongly co-occurred, attributing TCR associations to individual alleles was difficult. Immune exposure information for the cohort was limited to CMV serostatus. In vitro tests confirmed that a few of the cytomegalovirus-associated TCR beta chains recognize cytomegalovirus antigens. Across donors, most TCR sequences were observed very rarely, whereas some public TCRs were present in many individuals. Because counts were too low, seventeen rarely observed V segments, including chromosome 9 orphons, were excluded from the earlier analysis of under 650 of the donors. In a later analysis, most CMV-associated TCR beta chains were found to appear HLA-restricted, with HLA associations seemingly driven largely by CMV exposure. In a later analysis, HLA-associated TCR beta chains were found to be more clonally expanded and to have lower generation probabilities than equally common non-associated chains. In an earlier analysis of 500 to 650 of the donors, most TCR beta V segments appeared in productive rearrangements about 87% or about 30% of the time, broadly matching IMGT annotations. A group of highly shared sequence variants was considered likely to be a technical artifact of the sequencing pipeline. A later genetic analysis associated a missense DCLRE1C variant with V-gene and J-gene trimming of TCR beta chains, and an independent cohort replicated the association. In both the original and validation cohorts, the classifier was reported to diagnose cytomegalovirus status with high specificity and sensitivity. According to a later analysis, parvovirus B19, influenza, CMV and Epstein-Barr virus appeared linked to several top co-occurrence clusters. The study listed 164 TCR beta chains as associated with cytomegalovirus. According to a later genetic analysis, donors in an Asian-associated ancestry cluster had fewer N-insertions in productive TCRs than the approximately 670-donor mean. Some IMGT-functional V segments, including TRBV6-2 and TRBV6-3, could not be told apart with the 87-base-pair reads, so those segments were excluded. It was suggested by the authors that the approach could potentially be generalized to other disease states and immunological phenotypes.

The sample taken for sequencing was PBMCs. The sequence came from a man in his forties in good health and CMV-seronegative. The chain joins TRBV4-2 to TRBJ2-7, with 9 central nucleotides matching TRBD1. Read as DNA, the sequence is TGTGCCAGCAGCCATAACCGGGACAGGGTCTACGAGCAGTACTTC. The encoded protein is CASSHNRDRVYEQYF.